This TCR beta chain emerged from a study of blood T cell repertoires in COVID-19. Study in general: The samples span acute and convalescent COVID-19 from the United States, Italy and Spain.

This clone is medium-sized in the sample. Other DNA sequences in the same sample also yield this CDR3. Germline values: CDR1 SGHTA, CDR2 FQGNSA. The CDR3 is 17 residues long. V lost 1 base to trimming and J lost 6 bases, with 16 bases between them. In the original processing: Amplification of reference gene primers provided the estimated nucleated cell counts. Using immunoSEQ multiplex PCR, the repertoire was profiled, and TCRdb retains in-frame clones only, with some absent. V, J and clone size derive from that table, while D and trimming were established from the DNA sequence. The table includes fewer than 70,000 clones, approximately 88% detected once.

The material sequenced was peripheral blood. The chain combines TRBV7-2 with TRBJ1-6; D may be TRBD1 (5 bases). This receptor was identified in a human donor in a cohort sampled during active COVID-19. This CDR3 is CASSLGGTGPFNSPLHF. DNA for the CDR3: TGTGCCAGCAGCTTAGGCGGGACCGGACCGTTTAATTCACCCCTCCACTTT.